Described below is a single TCR beta chain sequence and its context. Clones were read by immunoSEQ multiplex PCR, and TCRdb kept only the in-frame ones, dropping some. The table includes some 270,000 clones, roughly 85% detected once. This record belongs to a study of cytomegalovirus exposure and HLA in healthy donors. On the study more broadly: A later analysis reported the same platform for the 120 or so validation repertoires and the roughly 700 first-cohort repertoires.

The ends were cut back, 2 bases at V and 4 bases at J, with 24 bases in the middle. Germline assignment: CDR1 SGHVS and CDR2 FQNEAQ. The CDR3 is 18 amino acids. What was sequenced was PBMCs. The chain couples TRBV7-8 to TRBJ2-7, with a possible D match to TRBD2 (5 bases). The sequence was collected from a woman aged 18-29 years in good health and CMV-seronegative. In DNA form, the CDR3 reads TGTGCCAGCAGCTTATTTCGCAACGGGGTGGGTTTCGGTTACGAGCAGTACTTC. As protein: CASSLFRNGVGFGYEQYF.